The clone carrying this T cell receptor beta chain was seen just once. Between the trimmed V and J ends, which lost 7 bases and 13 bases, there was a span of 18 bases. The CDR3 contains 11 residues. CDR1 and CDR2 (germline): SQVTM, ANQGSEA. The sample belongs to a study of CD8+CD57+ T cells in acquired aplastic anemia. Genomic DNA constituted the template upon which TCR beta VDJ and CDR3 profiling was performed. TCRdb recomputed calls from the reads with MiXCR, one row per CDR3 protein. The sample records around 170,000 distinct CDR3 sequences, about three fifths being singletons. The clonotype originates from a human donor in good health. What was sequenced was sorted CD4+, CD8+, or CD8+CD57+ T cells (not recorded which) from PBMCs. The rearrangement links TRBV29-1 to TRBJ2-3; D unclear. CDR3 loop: CSAKMVDREYF. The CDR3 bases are TGCAGCGCCAAGATGGTGGACCGGGAGTATTTT.